The entry that follows covers one TCR beta chain sequence. Its target antigen remains unknown. Nothing much larger sits one base from this clone, and base qualities are not available. This entry is derived from a study of control samples from healthy donors and cancer patients (dated by TCRdb to 2020 to 2021). Libraries were prepared through the immunoSEQ multiplex PCR assay. TCRdb obtained this table from immuneACCESS and retained in-frame rearrangements with V and J assigned. These tables miss some clones; where compared with another copy, unresolved V genes account for less than half of the shortfall, and the remainder is unexplained. The sample data list over 150,000 clones, and approximately 91% of these were observed just once. The top ten constitute 2% of the sample. Including the terminal cysteine and phenylalanine, the CDR3 comprises 14 residues. Only the CDR3 portion is preserved as DNA: 42 bases, with reading frame beginning at the first base. CDR1 MNHNS and CDR2 SASEGT were looked up in the germline V gene. V sheds 0 bases and J sheds 5 bases, leaving 10 bases between their ends.

The sequence derives from a middle-aged woman in good health. Recombination linked TRBV6-1 to TRBJ1-1; TRBD1 is possibly the D segment (5 matching bases). Material for sequencing was blood. The sequenced DNA: TGTGCCAGCAGTGAAGCCGGGGGGGTTACTGAAGCTTTCTTT. Its translation is CASSEAGGVTEAFF.